The 12 T cell receptor beta chains listed next were all sequenced from one sample in a study of control samples from healthy donors and cancer patients. The table came from immunoSEQ multiplex PCR; TCRdb's copy has only in-frame clones and leaves some out. The repertoire holds about 180,000 clones, more than 80% seen once, with 1.3% to 1.5% in the top ten. Sequenced material: blood. These receptors all stem from a man under 40 in good health.

The rearrangement joins TRBV28 to TRBJ2-7; D remains ambiguous. The ends were cut back, 3 bases at V and 5 bases at J, with 14 bases in the middle. The CDR3 is 14 residues long. Germline values: CDR1 MDHEN, CDR2 SYDVKM. The CDR3 here is CASSFKGVVNEQYF. For the CDR3, the DNA is TGTGCCAGCAGTTTTAAGGGTGTAGTTAACGAGCAGTACTTC.

The rearrangement uses TRBV2 and TRBJ1-2; no clear D. The CDR3 runs 12 residues. Trimming took off 5 bases at V and 7 bases at J, with 11 bases between the two ends. Germline CDR1 reads SNHLY; CDR2 reads FYNNEI. The CDR3 loop reads CASSFGSGGYTF. The CDR3, as DNA: TGTGCCAGCAGTTTCGGGTCGGGTGGCTACACCTTC. The complete variable domain, with remaining parts taken from reference TRBV2 and TRBJ1-2, reads EPEVTQTPSHQVTQMGQEVILRCVPISNHLYFYWYRQILGQKVEFLVSFYNNEISEKSEIFDDQFSVERPDGSNFTLKIRSTKLEDSAMYFCASSFGSGGYTFGSGTRLTVV.

This sequence joins TRBV27 and TRBJ1-3, with no clear D. V gave up 8 bases and J gave up 5 bases, with 13 bases separating them. Germline CDR1 reads MNHEY; CDR2 reads SMNVEV (reference sequence). CDR3 length equals 13 residues. CDR3 sequence: CASSSEPRNTIYF. CDR3 in DNA: TGTGCCAGCTCCTCCGAGCCCCGAAACACCATATATTTT.

In this sample, this clone turned up once. The gene calls are TRBV27 and TRBJ1-2; TRBD1 matches 9 bases. After removal of 6 bases from V and 8 bases from J, the junction contained 10 bases not matched to a gene. The CDR3 has 14 residues. Germline assignment: CDR1 MNHEY and CDR2 SMNVEV (reference sequence). Written as DNA, the CDR3 is TGTGCCAGCAGAGCTACAGGGGGCGCGGGAGGCTACACCTTC. Protein product: CASRATGGAGGYTF.

The V and J genes are TRBV18 and TRBJ1-6; TRBD1 is a possible D gene (6 bases). V was clipped by 3 bases and J by 9 bases, with 18 bases between them. This CDR3 comprises 16 residues. Per the germline V gene, CDR1 is KGHSH and CDR2 is LQKENI. In nucleotides, the CDR3 is TGTGCCAGCTCACCCGCAGGACAGCCTTCCCCTTCACCCCTCCACTTT. It is translated as CASSPAGQPSPSPLHF.

This chain connects TRBV6-5 to TRBJ2-7; 12 positions match TRBD2. The germline V gene has CDR1 MNHEY and CDR2 SVGAGI. CDR3 size: 16 residues. The J segment lost 5 bases and the V segment lost 0 bases, leaving 5 bases of the junction unmatched. The chain's CDR3 is CASSYSASGGAHEQYF. The CDR3, as DNA: TGTGCCAGCAGTTACTCGGCTAGCGGGGGGGCCCACGAGCAGTACTTC.

V and J are TRBV28 and TRBJ2-3; 8 bases fit TRBD2. The junction had 11 bases not matched to a gene; V was cut back by 7 bases and J by 2 bases. Germline V gives CDR1 MDHEN, CDR2 SYDVKM. The CDR3 spans 16 residues. In DNA form, the CDR3 reads TGTGCCAGCAACAAAAGCGGTAGCGGGACCACAGATACGCAGTATTTT. This encodes CASNKSGSGTTDTQYF.

The chain has TRBV7-6 and TRBJ2-1, with 14 bases that match TRBD2. There are 16 residues in the CDR3. The junction had 10 bases not matched to a gene; V was cut back by 5 bases and J by 10 bases. The germline CDR1 and CDR2 sequences are SGHVS and FNYEAQ. The CDR3 nucleotides are TGTGCCAGCAGCCCGAAGACTAGCGGGAGGGCCGGGGAGCAGTTCTTC. This codes for CASSPKTSGRAGEQFF.

This chain connects TRBV6-5 to TRBJ1-2, with TRBD1 as a possible D gene (5 bases). The CDR3 spans 15 residues. In germline, CDR1 is MNHEY, CDR2 SVGAGI. Trimming pared 5 bases from V and 1 base from J, leaving 14 bases between. The DNA of the CDR3 is TGTGCCAGCAGTAGCCAGGGCTTCCGTAACTATGGCTACACCTTC. It encodes CASSSQGFRNYGYTF.

The gene calls are TRBV19 and TRBJ2-2; 8 bases align to TRBD1. The junction had 4 bases not matched to a gene; V was cut back by 6 bases and J by 4 bases. Germline V gives CDR1 LNHDA, CDR2 SQIVND (reference sequence). The CDR3 is 14 residues long. CDR3 DNA sequence: TGTGCCAGTAGGGGGACAGGTTTCACCGGGGAGCTGTTTTTT. Amino acids: CASRGTGFTGELFF.

The genes are TRBV4-1 and TRBJ2-2, with D possibly matching TRBD2 (6 bases). Germline V gives CDR1 MGHRA, CDR2 YSYEKL. The CDR3 runs 16 residues. Trimming took off 2 bases at V and 8 bases at J, with 18 bases between the two ends. CDR3 coding DNA: TGCGCCAGCAGCCAATTGGCGGGACGTCCTGGGGGGGAGCTGTTTTTT. This gives the protein CASSQLAGRPGGELFF.

The rearrangement links TRBV11-2 to TRBJ2-1; 8 bases fit TRBD1. Trimming removed 5 bases from V and 6 bases from J; junction bases left unmatched: 18. The CDR3 consists of 18 residues. CDR1 and CDR2 (germline): SGHAT, FQNNGV. The CDR3 is CASSPPGQVFPSANEQFF. The CDR3, as DNA: TGTGCCAGCAGCCCCCCGGGACAGGTCTTCCCCTCCGCCAATGAGCAGTTCTTC.